The entry below describes one TCR beta chain. Original handling: Reference gene primer amplification in the assay estimated nucleated cell counts. The table came from immunoSEQ multiplex PCR; TCRdb's copy has only in-frame clones and leaves some out. D and trimming were read from the DNA, whereas the V and J calls and clone size are those reported in that table. The table has around 140,000 clones, approximately 80% seen once. The data originate from a study of blood T cell repertoires in COVID-19. Sequenced input: peripheral blood. This TCR came from a woman over 75 with active or convalescent COVID-19.

The CDR3 DNA reads TGTGCCAGCAGTTACTCGCGGTTCGGCACAGATACGCAGTATTTT. It encodes CASSYSRFGTDTQYF. The genes are TRBV6-5 and TRBJ2-3; the D is unclear. Trimming stripped 0 bases from V and 1 base from J, with 8 bases between. CDR3 length: 15 residues. Germline CDR1 and CDR2: MNHEY and SVGAGI.